This T cell receptor (beta chain) was sequenced for a study of T cells in Graves' hyperthyroidism and ophthalmopathy (dated by TCRdb to 2018 to 2020). Broadly, across the study: Peripheral blood was collected at initial diagnosis, before any treatment. TCR V-J signatures able to tell the groups apart were searched for in a discovery cohort of 90 to 100 patients, of whom more than 40 had Graves' ophthalmopathy and around 57 had stable Graves' hyperthyroidism. Whether ophthalmopathy could be predicted prospectively was tested in an independent validation cohort made up of about 20 hyperthyroidism patients plus 17 patients who later progressed to ophthalmopathy. For training and testing, the roughly 100 patients in the discovery cohort were randomly divided in a 7:3 ratio. Thyroid tissue and blood T-cell repertoires from six Graves' hyperthyroidism patients were also compared in the study. After blood sampling, hyperthyroidism patients were treated with methimazole at a starting dose of 30 mg daily, and ophthalmopathy patients were treated with high-dose intravenous methylprednisolone. According to the paper, TCR Vbeta CDR3 sequencing was carried out on over 130 peripheral blood samples, which came from 40 to 45 ophthalmopathy, around 74 hyperthyroidism and roughly 17 progressor patients. Paper-wide results and their limitations: Most expanded thyroid clonotypes (frequency above 0.001) were also detected in blood, a finding suggesting that blood repertoires may reflect thyroid immune responses. During validation, the model predicted progression to ophthalmopathy a median of around 7 months ahead of onset, with 60% to 71% sensitivity and about 72% specificity. Sample size was not statistically predetermined, and blinding of investigators to group allocation was not performed. Ophthalmopathy was separated from stable hyperthyroidism by a 13 V-J signature model, with over 85% sensitivity and 81% to 83% specificity obtained in cross-validation and 80%/75% obtained in testing.

With regard to this clonotype: The target of this receptor is not known. Base qualities are not provided; no much larger clone lies one nucleotide away.

Inclusive of the bounding cysteine and phenylalanine, the CDR3 is 14 residues long. Solely the CDR3 DNA is kept, with 42 bases framed from the first base. CDR1 is given as MGHRA and CDR2 as YSYEKL, both from the germline V gene. V gives up 1 base and J gives up 6 bases, and the segment between their germline ends measures 13 bases. The TCR beta CDR3 regions were amplified from the RNA transcripts. The first round of RT-PCR for the TCR CDR3 was performed with the HTBI primer set and the Qiagen OneStep RT-PCR kit. The libraries were constructed in a second round of multiplex PCR and then size-selected and purified. Sequencing of the libraries was done on an Illumina HiSeq2000 using paired-end 100 bp reads. Per the original workflow: SOAPnuke was used to process the raw data, throwing out any read that contained adapters or uncalled bases, had a mean Phred below 15, or lacked an exact constant-primer or identifier match. COPE v1.2.5 was used to merge high-quality paired reads, and clonotypes were defined as unique nucleotide sequences. MiTCR v1.1 was used to align the clonotypes against IMGT TRBV, TRBD and TRBJ reference segments. Analysis was restricted to V-J combinations with a frequency above 0.0001, which covered about 99% of repertoires. The TCS score was defined as F50 (clonal expansion) divided by E x V (chaos), with BLOSUM62-based TCRdist calculated between CDR3 peptides within each V-J. Welch's t-statistics and random forest reduced several hundred V-J features to roughly 13, which were used in a naive Bayes classifier (R e1071). The public reads were quality trimmed at Q25 with fastp and then assembled into clones with MiXCR by TCRdb, keeping productive beta chains. When rows share a CDR3 protein, they turn into one entry using the most common DNA and genes. The V and J calls reflect TCRdb's pipeline rather than the authors' work. The sample has 340,000 or so distinct CDR3 sequences on record, 16% of them singletons. The ten largest clones represent approximately 31% of the sample.

Stable Graves' hyperthyroidism was defined as the absence of progression to ophthalmopathy over 18 months of follow-up. Hyperthyroidism patients were newly diagnosed, with disease duration under 2 months, and aged 18 to 65 years. Patients with uncontrolled infections, other autoimmune diseases, pregnancy or lactation were excluded. Diagnoses were established on the basis of clinical symptoms, serum thyroxine and TRAb, thyroid ultrasound, and orbital computed tomography. PBMCs were isolated from about 9.1 ml of fresh peripheral blood by Ficoll-Paque density gradient centrifugation. Total RNA was extracted with Trizol reagent, and quality was checked on an Agilent 2100 Bioanalyzer.

The V and J segments used are TRBV4-1 and TRBJ2-7; TRBD2 is a weak D gene call, 5 bases matching. The clonotype was recovered from a man aged 25 to 40 with Graves' hyperthyroidism. The specimen was blood. The DNA sequence is as follows: TGCGCCAGCAGCCAAGGAGGGCCTAGGGCCGAGCAGTACTTC. This sequence encodes CASSQGGPRAEQYF.